Sequencing of this T cell receptor (beta chain) was carried out in a study of blood T cell repertoires in COVID-19. Study-level background: COVID-19 samples from acute and convalescent phases originated in the United States, Italy and Spain. T cells, B-cell-depleted T cells, or PBMCs supplied cDNA or gDNA.

Authors' data handling: Amplification of reference gene primers was used by the study to estimate nucleated cell counts. Some clones are missing from TCRdb's copy, which holds only in-frame ones; the method was immunoSEQ multiplex PCR. The DNA was the basis for D and trimming; V, J and clone size are from that table. The repertoire includes over 100,000 clones, approximately 81% of them detected once, and over 1.2% sits in the top ten. The CDR3 runs to 14 residues. J gave up 3 bases and V 7 bases, and 5 bases lay outside the gene matches. Germline CDR1 MNHEY, CDR2 SVGAGI. This clone was observed once.

V and J are TRBV6-5 and TRBJ2-3; 9 bases line up with TRBD2. The sample was peripheral blood. The clonotype was recovered from a man aged 40-49 years with acute or convalescent COVID-19. As DNA, the CDR3 is TGTGCCAGCACCCTTAGCGGGAGAACAGATACGCAGTATTTT. It yields the protein CASTLSGRTDTQYF.